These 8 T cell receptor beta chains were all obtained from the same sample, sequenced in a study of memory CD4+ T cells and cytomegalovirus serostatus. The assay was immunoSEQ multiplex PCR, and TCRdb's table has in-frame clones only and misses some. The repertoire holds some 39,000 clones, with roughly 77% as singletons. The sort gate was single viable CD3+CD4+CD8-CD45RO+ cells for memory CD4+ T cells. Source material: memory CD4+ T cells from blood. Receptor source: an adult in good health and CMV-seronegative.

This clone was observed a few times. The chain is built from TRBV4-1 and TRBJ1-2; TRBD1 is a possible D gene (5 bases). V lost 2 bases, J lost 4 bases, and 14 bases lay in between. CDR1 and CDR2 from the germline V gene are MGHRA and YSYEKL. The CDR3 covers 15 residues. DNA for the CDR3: TGCGCCAGCAGCCAAACCGGGACGGCGCTCTATGGCTACACCTTC. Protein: CASSQTGTALYGYTF.

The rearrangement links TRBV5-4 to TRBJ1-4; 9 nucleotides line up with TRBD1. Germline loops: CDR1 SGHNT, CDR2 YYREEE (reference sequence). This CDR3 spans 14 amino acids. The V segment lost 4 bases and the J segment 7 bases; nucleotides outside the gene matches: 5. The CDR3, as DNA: TGTGCCAGCAGCCAGTCGGGACAGGGTGAAAAACTGTTTTTT. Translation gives CASSQSGQGEKLFF.

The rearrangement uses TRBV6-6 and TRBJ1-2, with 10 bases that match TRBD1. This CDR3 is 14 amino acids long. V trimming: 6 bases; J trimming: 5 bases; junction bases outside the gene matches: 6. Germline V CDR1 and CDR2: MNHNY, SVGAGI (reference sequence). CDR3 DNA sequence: TGTGCCAGCAGGTCAGACAGGGGGCGTTATGGCTACACCTTC. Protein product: CASRSDRGRYGYTF.

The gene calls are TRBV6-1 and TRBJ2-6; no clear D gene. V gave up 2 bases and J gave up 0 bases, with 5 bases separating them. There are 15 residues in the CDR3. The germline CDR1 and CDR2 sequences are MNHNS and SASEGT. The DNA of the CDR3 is TGTGCCAGCAGTGAACTATACTCTGGGGCCAACGTCCTGACTTTC. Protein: CASSELYSGANVLTF.

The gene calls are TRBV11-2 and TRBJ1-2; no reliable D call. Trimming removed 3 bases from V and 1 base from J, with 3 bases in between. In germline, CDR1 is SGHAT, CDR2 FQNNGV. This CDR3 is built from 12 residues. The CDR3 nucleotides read TGTGCCAGCAGCTTCGTTAACTATGGCTACACCTTC. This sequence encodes CASSFVNYGYTF. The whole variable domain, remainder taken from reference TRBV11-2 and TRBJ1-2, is EAGVAQSPRYKIIEKRQSVAFWCNPISGHATLYWYQQILGQGPKLLIQFQNNGVVDDSQLPKDRFSAERLKGVDSTLKIQPAKLEDSAVYLCASSFVNYGYTFGSGTRLTVV.

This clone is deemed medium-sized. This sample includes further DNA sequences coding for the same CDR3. The CDR3, as DNA: TGTGCCAGCAGTTACGACCGGAACTATGGCTACACCTTC. This sequence encodes CASSYDRNYGYTF. This rearrangement joins TRBV6-5 to TRBJ1-2; no definite D call. Germline V CDR1 and CDR2: MNHEY, SVGAGI. V lost 2 bases and J 2 bases, leaving 6 bases between the germline ends. There are 13 residues in the CDR3.

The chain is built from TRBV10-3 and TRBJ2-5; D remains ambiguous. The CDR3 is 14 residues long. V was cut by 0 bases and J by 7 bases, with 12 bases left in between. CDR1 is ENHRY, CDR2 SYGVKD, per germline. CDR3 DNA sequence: TGTGCCATCAGTGAGTCGCGAGGTCTTGGGACCCAGTACTTC. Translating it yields CAISESRGLGTQYF.

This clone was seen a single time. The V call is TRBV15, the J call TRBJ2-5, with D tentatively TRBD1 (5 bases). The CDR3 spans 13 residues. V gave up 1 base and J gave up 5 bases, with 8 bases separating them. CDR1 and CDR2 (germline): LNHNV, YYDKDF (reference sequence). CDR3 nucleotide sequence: TGTGCCACCAGCAGAGGGGGCCGTGAGACCCAGTACTTC. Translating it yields CATSRGGRETQYF.